This T cell receptor (beta chain) appears in the sequencing data of a study of CD8+ T cells in alopecia areata. Study details: Tofacitinib administration to treated patients was oral, at 5 to 10 mg twice daily. Dosing with tofacitinib proceeded for 6 to 18 months, followed by 6 months off drug. Study results and limitations: Sequencing of scalp tissue also captures the resident alphabeta T cells of normal skin.

This clone was seen a few times. The antigen is not known. Peripheral blood samples and lesional scalp punch biopsies were obtained from alopecia areata patients. Extraction of RNA preceded its reverse transcription into cDNA, which served as the sequencing template. Data came from immunoSEQ multiplex PCR; TCRdb stores just in-frame clones and leaves some out. The table has some 13,000 clones, 60% seen once. The sequence came from a human donor with alopecia areata. Sequenced material: skin.

The CDR3 sequence: CASTLPGQVYGANVLTF. As DNA, the CDR3 is TGTGCCAGCACCCTCCCGGGACAGGTTTATGGGGCCAACGTCCTGACTTTC. The chain uses TRBV7-9 and TRBJ2-6; TRBD1 matches 8 bases. Germline assignment: CDR1 SEHNR and CDR2 FQNEAQ (reference sequence). The J segment lost 3 bases and the V segment lost 7 bases, leaving 11 bases of the junction unmatched. The CDR3 has 17 amino acids.